Listed here are 19 T cell receptor beta chains from one sample, sequenced in a study of PD-1 blockade in classical Hodgkin lymphoma. Generated by immunoSEQ multiplex PCR, the TCRdb table keeps only in-frame clones and is missing some. The repertoire includes about 27,000 clones, more than 80% of them detected once, and 2% to 2.5% sits in the top ten. The time point: cycle 4 day 1 (C4D1), after six to seven weeks of nivolumab. Every patient had relapsed following autologous stem cell transplantation, and cohorts differed in brentuximab vedotin exposure. Magnetic negative selection was used to purify CD4+ T cells from PBMCs that had been thawed. Sequencing was performed on CD4+ T cells from blood, taken before the fourth cycle of nivolumab. These TCRs come from a human donor with classical Hodgkin lymphoma.

The chain uses TRBV19 and TRBJ2-7, with 11 bases fitting TRBD1. The CDR3 extends over 14 amino acids. V was clipped by 6 bases and J by 7 bases; unmatched bases: 8. The V gene's germline CDR1 is LNHDA and CDR2 SQIVND (reference sequence). In nucleotides, the CDR3 is TGTGCCAGTAGCCTAGGACAGGGGGCGAGGGAGCAGTACTTC. Translated, it gives CASSLGQGAREQYF.

This clone was recorded only once. The chain is built from TRBV7-2 and TRBJ2-1, with D perhaps matching TRBD1 or TRBD2 (5 bases each). CDR1 and CDR2 from the germline V gene are SGHTA and FQGNSA. V shed 5 bases and J shed 7 bases, with 18 bases lying between them. This CDR3 spans 15 amino acids. For the CDR3, the DNA is TGTGCCAGCAGCCTAACCGGGACGGCCGGGAATGAGCAGTTCTTC. Translating it yields CASSLTGTAGNEQFF.

The chain uses TRBV7-2 and TRBJ2-2; D remains unclear. With 3 bases removed from V and 4 bases from J, the gap between germline ends came to 9 bases. The CDR3 is made up of 14 amino acids. CDR1 SGHTA and CDR2 FQGNSA come from the germline V gene. The CDR3 coding sequence is TGTGCCAGCAGCTTTTTGGGTTTCACCGGGGAGCTGTTTTTT. Amino acids: CASSFLGFTGELFF. The variable domain in full, with the rest retrieved from reference TRBV7-2 and TRBJ2-2, is GAGVSQSPSNKVTEKGKDVELRCDPISGHTALYWYRQSLGQGLEFLIYFQGNSAPDKSGLPSDRFSAERTGGSVSTLTIQRTQQEDSAVYLCASSFLGFTGELFFGEGSRLTVL.

V gene TRBV4-3 combines with J gene TRBJ1-1, with D perhaps TRBD1 (6 bases). Between the trimmed V and J ends, which lost 0 bases and 3 bases, there was a span of 8 bases. Per germline, CDR1 LGHNA and CDR2 YSLEER. This CDR3 has 14 amino acids. The CDR3 bases are TGCGCCAGCAGCCAAGACAGGGGCGACACTGAAGCTTTCTTT. Protein: CASSQDRGDTEAFF.

This clone was recorded once. V and J are TRBV5-4 and TRBJ1-1, with a possible D match to TRBD1 (6 bases). Trimming removed 4 bases from V and 0 bases from J, with 22 bases in between. The CDR3 is made up of 18 amino acids. In germline, CDR1 is SGHNT, CDR2 YYREEE (reference sequence). CDR3 protein: CASSKTGLGFAMNTEAFF. CDR3 DNA: TGTGCCAGCAGCAAGACAGGTCTGGGGTTCGCCATGAACACTGAAGCTTTCTTT. Variable domain in full (rest from reference TRBV5-4 and TRBJ1-1): ETGVTQSPTHLIKTRGQQVTLRCSSQSGHNTVSWYQQALGQGPQFIFQYYREEENGRGNFPPRFSGLQFPNYSSELNVNALELDDSALYLCASSKTGLGFAMNTEAFFGQGTRLTVV.

The CDR3 DNA sequence: TGTGCCAGCAGTTTGGGGGTGACTGCAGGGACCTACGAGCAGTACTTC. Its protein is CASSLGVTAGTYEQYF. This rearrangement joins TRBV28 to TRBJ2-7; D assignment may be TRBD1 or TRBD2 (5 bases each). Germline V gene sequence: CDR1 MDHEN, CDR2 SYDVKM. This CDR3 is 16 amino acids long. V was shortened by 3 bases and J by 2 bases, with 17 bases between the two germline ends.

In this sample, this clone turned up a few times. The J gene is TRBJ1-2, the V gene TRBV28; TRBD1 is a possible D gene (5 bases). Between the trimmed V and J ends, which lost 6 bases and 7 bases, there was a span of 15 bases. CDR1 is MDHEN and CDR2 is SYDVKM in the germline V gene. The CDR3 has 13 residues. This CDR3 is CASSVGTEAGYTF. Here the CDR3 DNA reads TGTGCCAGCAGCGTAGGGACGGAAGCTGGCTACACCTTC.

J is TRBJ1-2 and V is TRBV25-1; possibly TRBD1 for D (5 bases). This CDR3 contains 14 residues. The V end lost 3 bases, the J end lost 6 bases, and 14 bases lay between the germline ends. Germline V lookup: CDR1 MGHDK, CDR2 SYGVNS. CDR3 in amino acids: CASSEQGVSNGYTF. The CDR3 coding sequence is TGTGCCAGCAGTGAGCAGGGAGTGTCGAATGGCTACACCTTC.

The chain links TRBV10-3 to TRBJ1-2, with D maybe TRBD1 (6 bases). Germline V lookup: CDR1 ENHRY, CDR2 SYGVKD. CDR3 length: 14 residues. Trimming left V 4 bases short and J 7 bases short, with 16 bases between. This CDR3 reads CAISGEGGITGYTF. In DNA, the CDR3 is TGTGCCATCAGTGGCGAGGGGGGGATTACTGGCTACACCTTC.

V usage is TRBV29-1 and J usage is TRBJ1-6, with TRBD1 matching over 7 bases. Germline CDR1 SQVTM, CDR2 ANQGSEA. CDR3 length: 12 residues. CDR3 sequence reads: CATLRDSSGLHF. CDR3 nucleotide sequence: TGCGCAACCTTACGGGACAGCAGTGGCCTCCACTTT.

J is TRBJ2-7 and V is TRBV6-5, with 9 bases that match TRBD2. Per the germline V gene, CDR1 is MNHEY and CDR2 is SVGAGI. This CDR3 is 15 amino acids long. Trimming cost V 4 bases and J 0 bases; bases outside gene matches: 4. The CDR3 sequence: CASSSTSGSSYEQYF. Here the CDR3 DNA reads TGTGCCAGCAGTTCGACTAGCGGTAGCTCCTACGAGCAGTACTTC.

The chain has TRBV18 and TRBJ2-3, with 10 bases aligning to TRBD1. The V gene end was trimmed by 6 bases and the J gene end by 5 bases; junction bases not matched to a gene: 5. The germline V gene encodes CDR1 KGHSH and CDR2 LQKENI. This CDR3 contains 14 residues. The CDR3 reads CASSGTGAGDTQYF. The CDR3 region has the DNA TGTGCCAGCTCCGGGACAGGGGCTGGAGATACGCAGTATTTT.

The CDR3 DNA is TGTGCCAGTCGGGGGGACTATGGCTACACCTTC. The encoded protein is CASRGDYGYTF. V is TRBV28 and J is TRBJ1-2; possibly TRBD1 for D (5 bases). Trimming took off 9 bases at V and 3 bases at J, with 8 bases between the two ends. Germline V gene lookup returns CDR1 MDHEN and CDR2 SYDVKM. This CDR3 comprises 11 residues.

The gene calls are TRBV19 and TRBJ1-1; D is unclear. Trimming cost V 3 bases and J 0 bases, with 8 bases left between them. Per the germline V gene, CDR1 is LNHDA and CDR2 is SQIVND (reference sequence). This CDR3 region has 14 residues. CDR3: CASSMFQMNTEAFF. The DNA for the CDR3 is TGTGCCAGTAGTATGTTCCAGATGAACACTGAAGCTTTCTTT.

The chain recombines TRBV25-1 with TRBJ1-1; a possible D gene is TRBD1 (6 bases). The CDR3 loop spans 15 amino acids. Per germline, CDR1 MGHDK and CDR2 SYGVNS. Trimming shortened V by 5 bases and J by 2 bases, and 15 bases separated the two germline ends. In nucleotides, the CDR3 is TGTGCCAGCAGTCGGGGGCACCCGATTAACACTGAAGCTTTCTTT. This codes for CASSRGHPINTEAFF.

This clone occurred once. The rearrangement links TRBV6-6 to TRBJ1-1, with 9 nucleotides matching TRBD1. Germline CDR1 is MNHNY and CDR2 is SVGAGI (reference sequence). The V gene end was trimmed by 6 bases and the J gene end by 5 bases; junction bases not matched to a gene: 10. The CDR3 totals 15 residues. Here the CDR3 DNA reads TGTGCCAGCAGAGACTCAGGGACAGGGATAACTGAAGCTTTCTTT. This sequence encodes CASRDSGTGITEAFF.

The chain joins TRBV2 to TRBJ2-7; 7 nucleotides agree with TRBD2. Germline CDR1 reads SNHLY; CDR2 reads FYNNEI. The trim removed 4 bases at V and 0 bases at J, leaving 9 bases unmatched. The CDR3 spans 16 residues. CDR3 loop: CASSGPWEGFSYEQYF. In DNA, the CDR3 is TGTGCCAGCAGTGGGCCTTGGGAGGGCTTCTCCTACGAGCAGTACTTC.

The J gene is TRBJ1-3, the V gene TRBV5-1, with D maybe TRBD1 (5 bases). The CDR3 totals 16 residues. V was clipped by 5 bases and J by 0 bases, with 15 bases between them. Germline V gives CDR1 SGHRS, CDR2 YFSETQ. In DNA, the CDR3 is TGCGCCAGCAGACAGACATATGGGGGCTCTGGAAACACCATATATTTT. This gives the protein CASRQTYGGSGNTIYF.

The chain employs TRBV4-3 and TRBJ1-4, with 7 nucleotides matching TRBD1. The V segment lost 4 bases and the J segment 4 bases; nucleotides outside the gene matches: 9. Germline CDR1 reads LGHNA; CDR2 reads YSLEER. The CDR3 spans 16 residues. CDR3 amino acids: CASSPQGGGGNEKLFF. Written as DNA, the CDR3 is TGCGCCAGCAGCCCTCAAGGGGGCGGAGGTAATGAAAAACTGTTTTTT.